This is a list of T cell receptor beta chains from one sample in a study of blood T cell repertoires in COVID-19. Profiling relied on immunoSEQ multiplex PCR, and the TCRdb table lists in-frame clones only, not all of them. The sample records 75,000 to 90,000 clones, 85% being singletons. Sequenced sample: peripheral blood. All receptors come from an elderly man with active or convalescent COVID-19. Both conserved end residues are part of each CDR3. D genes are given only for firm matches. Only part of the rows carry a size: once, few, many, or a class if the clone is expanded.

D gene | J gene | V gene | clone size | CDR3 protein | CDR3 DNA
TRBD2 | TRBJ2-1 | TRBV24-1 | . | CATSDFAQRGYNEQFF | TGTGCCACCAGTGATTTCGCCCAGCGGGGCTACAATGAGCAGTTCTTC
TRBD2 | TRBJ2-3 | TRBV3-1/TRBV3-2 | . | CARGTLGGRAQYF | TGTGCCAGGGGGACGCTCGGAGGGAGGGCGCAGTATTTT
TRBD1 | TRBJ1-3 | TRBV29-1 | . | CSVESGGGNTIYF | TGCAGCGTTGAATCAGGGGGTGGAAACACCATATATTTT
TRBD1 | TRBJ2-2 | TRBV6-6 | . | CATKDRGITGELFF | TGTGCCACCAAAGACAGGGGGATCACCGGGGAGCTGTTTTTT
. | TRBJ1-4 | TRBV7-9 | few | CASSGLAAGAYNEKLFF | TGTGCCAGCAGCGGACTGGCCGCCGGCGCATATAATGAAAAACTGTTTTTT
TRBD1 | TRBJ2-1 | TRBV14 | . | CASSQDRSQGAWEQFF | TGTGCCAGCAGCCAAGATCGGTCCCAGGGGGCTTGGGAGCAGTTCTTC
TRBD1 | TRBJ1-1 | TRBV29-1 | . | CSVEDDRGNTEAFF | TGCAGCGTTGAAGATGACAGGGGGAACACTGAAGCTTTCTTT
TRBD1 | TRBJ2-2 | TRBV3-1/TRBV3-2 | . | CASSQRDRGGELFF | TGTGCCAGCAGCCAGCGGGACAGGGGCGGGGAGCTGTTTTTT
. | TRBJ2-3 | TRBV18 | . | CASSPTQGGGTDTQYF | TGTGCCAGCTCACCGACACAGGGAGGGGGAACAGATACGCAGTATTTT
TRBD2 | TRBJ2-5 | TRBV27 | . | CASSLGLAGVETQYF | TGTGCCAGCAGTTTAGGACTAGCGGGAGTAGAGACCCAGTACTTC
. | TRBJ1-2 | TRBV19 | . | CASSFAGRGGYTF | TGTGCCAGTAGTTTCGCGGGGCGCGGAGGCTACACCTTC
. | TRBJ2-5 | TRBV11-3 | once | CASSQDTPGEGIQETQYF | TGTGCCAGCAGCCAAGATACCCCAGGGGAAGGGATACAAGAGACCCAGTACTTC
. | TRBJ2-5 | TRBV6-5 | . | CASSLVQGVETQYF | TGTGCCAGCAGCTTAGTACAGGGTGTGGAGACCCAGTACTTC
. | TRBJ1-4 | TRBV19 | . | CASSPRATNEKLFF | TGTGCCAGTAGTCCCAGGGCAACTAATGAAAAACTGTTTTTT
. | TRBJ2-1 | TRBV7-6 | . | CASRRFPKRQFF | TGTGCCAGCAGAAGATTCCCAAAGCGGCAGTTCTTC
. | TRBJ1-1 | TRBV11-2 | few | CASSLDYRGEAFF | TGTGCCAGCAGCTTAGATTACCGGGGTGAAGCTTTCTTT
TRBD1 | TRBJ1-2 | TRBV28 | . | CAIPLQGARGYTF | TGTGCCATCCCATTACAGGGGGCGCGTGGCTACACCTTC
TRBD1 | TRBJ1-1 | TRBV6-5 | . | CASNRGRGRTEAFF | TGTGCCAGCAACCGAGGAAGGGGGCGGACTGAAGCTTTCTTT
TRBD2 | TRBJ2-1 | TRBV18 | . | CASSPSGGKDNEQFF | TGTGCCAGCTCCCCTAGCGGGGGGAAGGACAATGAGCAGTTCTTC
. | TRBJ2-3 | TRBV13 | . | CASSLVGGTTDTQYF | TGTGCCAGCAGCTTAGTGGGGGGAACGACAGATACGCAGTATTTT
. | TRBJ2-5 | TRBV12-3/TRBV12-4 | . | CASSPGGRGTQYF | TGTGCCAGCAGCCCCGGGGGGCGCGGGACCCAGTACTTC
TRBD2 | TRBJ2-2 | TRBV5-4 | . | CASSFGLAGNTGELFF | TGTGCCAGCAGCTTTGGACTAGCGGGTAACACCGGGGAGCTGTTTTTT
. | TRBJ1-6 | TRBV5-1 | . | CASRQGVSPLHF | TGCGCCAGCAGACAGGGAGTTTCACCCCTCCACTTT
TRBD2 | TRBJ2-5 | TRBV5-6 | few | CASRPGLVPETQYF | TGTGCCAGCAGGCCGGGACTAGTCCCAGAGACCCAGTACTTC
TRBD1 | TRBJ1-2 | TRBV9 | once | CASSGKVRDRGLRGYTF | TGTGCCAGCAGCGGCAAGGTCCGGGACAGGGGGCTTCGAGGCTACACCTTC
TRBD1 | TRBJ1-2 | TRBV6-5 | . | CASSNDRVGYGYTF | TGTGCCAGCAGCAATGACAGGGTGGGCTATGGCTACACCTTC
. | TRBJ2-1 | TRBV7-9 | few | CASSLGGWWQFF | TGTGCCAGCAGCTTAGGAGGGTGGTGGCAGTTCTTC
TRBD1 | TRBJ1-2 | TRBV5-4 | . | CASSLGTGAVFGYTF | TGTGCCAGCAGCTTGGGGACAGGGGCCGTCTTTGGCTACACCTTC
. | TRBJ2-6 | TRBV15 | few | CATSRDILSGANVLTF | TGTGCCACCAGCAGGGACATCCTCTCTGGGGCCAACGTCCTGACTTTC
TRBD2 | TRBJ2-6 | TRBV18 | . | CASSGGDSGANVLTF | TGTGCCAGCTCCGGGGGGGACTCTGGGGCCAACGTCCTGACTTTC
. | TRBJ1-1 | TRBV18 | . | CASSPNRGSEAFF | TGTGCCAGCTCACCAAATAGAGGTTCTGAAGCTTTCTTT
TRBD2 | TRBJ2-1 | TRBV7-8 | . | CASSLSGGEQFF | TGTGCCAGCAGCCTCAGCGGGGGAGAGCAGTTCTTC
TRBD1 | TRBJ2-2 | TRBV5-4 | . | CASSLMGQATGELFF | TGTGCCAGCAGCTTGATGGGACAGGCAACCGGGGAGCTGTTTTTT
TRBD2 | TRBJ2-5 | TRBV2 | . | CASRTSGGQETQYF | TGTGCCAGCAGGACTAGCGGGGGACAAGAGACCCAGTACTTC
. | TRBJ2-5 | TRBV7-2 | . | CASSLGASSAQETQYF | TGTGCCAGCAGCTTAGGGGCGTCTAGCGCACAAGAGACCCAGTACTTC
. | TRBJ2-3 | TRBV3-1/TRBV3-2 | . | CASSSLGTTQYF | TGTGCCAGCAGTTCCCTTGGCACTACGCAGTATTTT
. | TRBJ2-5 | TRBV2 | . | CASLRSGGTETQYF | TGTGCCAGCCTAAGATCGGGGGGCACAGAGACCCAGTACTTC
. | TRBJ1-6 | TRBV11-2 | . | CASSAAVAGVFYSPLHF | TGTGCCAGCAGCGCAGCCGTCGCAGGGGTTTTTTATTCACCCCTCCACTTT
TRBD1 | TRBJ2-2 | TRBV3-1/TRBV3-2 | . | CASSVSSRGSGELFF | TGTGCCAGCAGCGTGAGTAGCAGGGGGTCCGGGGAGCTGTTTTTT
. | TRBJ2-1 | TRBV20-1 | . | CSASVAANEQFF | TGCAGTGCTAGTGTGGCGGCTAATGAGCAGTTCTTC
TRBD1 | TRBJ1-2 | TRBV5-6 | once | CASSSLDRAHGYTF | TGTGCCAGCAGCTCGCTGGACAGGGCGCATGGCTACACCTTC
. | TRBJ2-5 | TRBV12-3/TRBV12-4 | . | CASTSTNQETQYF | TGTGCCAGCACCTCGACTAACCAAGAGACCCAGTACTTC
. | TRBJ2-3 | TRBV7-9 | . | CASSSDPRSRKFSTDTQYF | TGTGCCAGCAGTTCTGACCCCCGGAGCCGGAAATTTAGCACAGATACGCAGTATTTT
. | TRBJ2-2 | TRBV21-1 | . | CASSKASGGTGELFF | TGTGCCAGCAGCAAGGCTAGCGGGGGCACCGGGGAGCTGTTTTTT
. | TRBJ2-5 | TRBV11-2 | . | CASSFGPIQETQYF | TGTGCCAGCAGCTTTGGGCCTATCCAAGAGACCCAGTACTTC
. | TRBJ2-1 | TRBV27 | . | CASSSQGPVRGEQFF | TGTGCCAGCAGCTCCCAGGGGCCTGTGCGGGGGGAGCAGTTCTTC
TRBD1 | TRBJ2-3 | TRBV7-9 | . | CASSSQGRWIDTQYF | TGTGCCAGCAGCTCACAGGGGCGGTGGATAGATACGCAGTATTTT
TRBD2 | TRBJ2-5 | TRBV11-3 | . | CASSSFLAGGTKTQYF | TGTGCCAGCAGCTCTTTCCTAGCGGGAGGTACGAAGACCCAGTACTTC
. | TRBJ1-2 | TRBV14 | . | CASSRWEDYGYTF | TGTGCCAGCAGCCGGTGGGAGGACTATGGCTACACCTTC
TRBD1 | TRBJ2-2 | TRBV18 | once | CASSTRTGEITGELFF | TGTGCCAGCTCAACCCGGACAGGGGAGATCACCGGGGAGCTGTTTTTT
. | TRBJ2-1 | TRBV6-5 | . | CASSLDSYNEQFF | TGTGCCAGCAGTCTGGACAGCTACAATGAGCAGTTCTTC
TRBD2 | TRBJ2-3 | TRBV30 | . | CAWSVGVAGDTQYF | TGTGCCTGGAGTGTTGGAGTAGCGGGAGATACGCAGTATTTT
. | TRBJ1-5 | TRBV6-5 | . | CASSAGFSNQPQHF | TGTGCCAGCAGCGCCGGGTTTAGCAATCAGCCCCAGCATTTT
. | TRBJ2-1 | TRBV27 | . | CASSLSWRTGVVHEQFF | TGTGCCAGCAGTTTATCCTGGCGTACAGGAGTAGTCCATGAGCAGTTCTTC
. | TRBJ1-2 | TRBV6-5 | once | CASRRDGNYGYTF | TGTGCCAGCAGGCGGGACGGAAACTATGGCTACACCTTC